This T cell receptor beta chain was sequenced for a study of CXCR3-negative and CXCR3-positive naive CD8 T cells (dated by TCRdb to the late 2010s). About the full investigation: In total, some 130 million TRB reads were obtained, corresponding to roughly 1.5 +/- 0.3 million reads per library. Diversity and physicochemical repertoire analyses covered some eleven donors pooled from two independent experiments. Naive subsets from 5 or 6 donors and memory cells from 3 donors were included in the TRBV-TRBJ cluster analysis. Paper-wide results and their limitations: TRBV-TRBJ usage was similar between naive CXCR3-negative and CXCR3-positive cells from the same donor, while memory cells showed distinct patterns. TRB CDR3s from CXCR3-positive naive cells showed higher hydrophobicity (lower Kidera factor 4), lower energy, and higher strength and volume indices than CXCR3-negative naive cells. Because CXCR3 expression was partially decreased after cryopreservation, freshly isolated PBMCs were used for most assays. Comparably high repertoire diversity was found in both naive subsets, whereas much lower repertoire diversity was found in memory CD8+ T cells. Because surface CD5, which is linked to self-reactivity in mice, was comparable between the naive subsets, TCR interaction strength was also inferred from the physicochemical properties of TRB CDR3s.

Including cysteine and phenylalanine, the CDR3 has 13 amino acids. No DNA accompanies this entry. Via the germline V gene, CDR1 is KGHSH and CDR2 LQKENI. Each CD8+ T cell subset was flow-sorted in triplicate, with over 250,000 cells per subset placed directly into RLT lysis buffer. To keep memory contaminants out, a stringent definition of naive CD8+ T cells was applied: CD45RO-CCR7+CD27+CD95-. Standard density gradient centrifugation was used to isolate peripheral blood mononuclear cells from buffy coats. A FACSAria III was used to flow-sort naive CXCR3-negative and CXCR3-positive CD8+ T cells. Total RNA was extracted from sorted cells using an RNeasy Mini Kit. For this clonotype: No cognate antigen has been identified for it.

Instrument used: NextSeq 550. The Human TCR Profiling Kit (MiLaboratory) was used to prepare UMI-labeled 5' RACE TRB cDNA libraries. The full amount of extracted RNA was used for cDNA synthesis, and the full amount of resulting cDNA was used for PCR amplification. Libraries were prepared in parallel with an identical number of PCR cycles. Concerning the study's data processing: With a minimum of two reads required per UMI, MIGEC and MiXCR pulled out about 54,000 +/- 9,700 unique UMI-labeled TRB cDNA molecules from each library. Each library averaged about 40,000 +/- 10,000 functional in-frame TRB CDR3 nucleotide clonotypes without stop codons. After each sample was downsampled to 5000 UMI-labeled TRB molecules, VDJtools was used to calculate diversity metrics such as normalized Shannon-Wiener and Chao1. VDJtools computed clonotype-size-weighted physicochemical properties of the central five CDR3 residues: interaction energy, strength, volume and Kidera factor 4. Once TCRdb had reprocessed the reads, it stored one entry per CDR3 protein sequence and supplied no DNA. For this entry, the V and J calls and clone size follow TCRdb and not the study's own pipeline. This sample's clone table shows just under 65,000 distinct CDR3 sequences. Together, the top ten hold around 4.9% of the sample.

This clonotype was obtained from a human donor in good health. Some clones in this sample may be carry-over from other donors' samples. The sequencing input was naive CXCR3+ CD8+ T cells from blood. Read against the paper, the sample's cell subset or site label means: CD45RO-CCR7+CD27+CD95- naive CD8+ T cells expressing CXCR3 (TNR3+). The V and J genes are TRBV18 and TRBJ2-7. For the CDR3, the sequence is CASSPVGAHEQYF.